The entry below gives a single TCR beta chain sequence along with its context. Its antigen is not known. A single base separates this from a much larger clone, so it may be a read error. A second PCR of about 6 to 11 cycles used a sample-barcoded 5' primer and a J-beta primer mix. Via MiXCR, TCRdb re-called the 5' RACE reads, giving one row per CDR3 protein. In the table there are just under 750,000 distinct CDR3 sequences, approximately 21% of which are singletons. The record originates from a study of blood T cells in healthy people across ages. Broader study findings: Per million T cells, the diversity of TCR beta decreased roughly linearly as age advanced. The unknown donor CMV status may have confounded expanded clonotype changes.

The CDR3 spans 15 residues. Germline CDR1 SGHAT, CDR2 FQNNGV. The extraction recovered at least 5.5 micrograms of total RNA per sample. The receptor comes from a man in his 70s in good health. The sequencing input was blood. V usage is TRBV11-2 and J usage is TRBJ2-3, with TRBD2 matching 7 bases. The CDR3 reads CASSLAGGLTGTQYF. The DNA for the CDR3 is TGTGCCAGCAGCTTAGCGGGGGGTCTCACAGGTACGCAGTATTTT.